Detailed here is one T cell receptor beta chain. Its antigen is as yet unknown. Study processing details: ImmunoSEQ output lacked quality scores and full-length reads, limiting matched filtering. The assay was immunoSEQ multiplex PCR, and TCRdb's table has in-frame clones only and misses some. The V and J calls and clone size were taken over from that table, and D and trimming were inferred from the DNA. The table lists over a million clones, roughly 95% of them singletons, with roughly 1.2% in the top ten. This entry is derived from a study of shared clonotypes between healthy human individuals. Study conclusions and caveats: In contrast to clonotypes shared by all four donors, non-shared clonotypes had lower generation probabilities. Among four donors, roughly 5% of naive CD4 clonotypes were found in common.

The sample consisted of naive CD4+ T cells sorted from blood. Subset denoted: CD45RA+ positively selected. The receptor was derived from a man aged 25 to 45 in good health.

CDR3 region: CAISPGNQPQHF. As DNA, the CDR3 is TGTGCCATCTCTCCGGGCAATCAGCCCCAGCATTTT. The chain combines TRBV10-3 with TRBJ1-5; no clear D. V lost 8 bases and J 2 bases, leaving 7 bases between the germline ends. CDR1 and CDR2 (germline): ENHRY, SYGVKD. This CDR3 is 12 amino acids long.